These T cell receptor beta chains were read from a single sample in a study of blood T cell repertoires in COVID-19. The data were produced by immunoSEQ multiplex PCR, yet TCRdb's version contains in-frame clones alone and is incomplete. The sample carries roughly 170,000 clones, around 87% recorded once. The sequenced material came from peripheral blood. All receptors come from a man in his forties with active or convalescent COVID-19. Both conserved end residues are part of each CDR3. The order of the fields is J gene, clone size, V gene, D gene, CDR3 DNA, CDR3 protein. D genes are given only for firm matches. Expanded clones get a size class; other rows say once, few or many, or leave the size out.

TRBJ2-6 . TRBV2 . TGTGCCAGCACAGGGACAACTGGGGCCAACGTCCTGACTTTC CASTGTTGANVLTF
TRBJ1-3 . TRBV6-5 . TGTGCCAGCAGCCGCTCCACGGGCTCTGGAAACACCATATATTTT CASSRSTGSGNTIYF
TRBJ1-4 . TRBV27 . TGTGCCAGCCGCCGGGGGTTTGCAACTAATGAAAAACTGTTTTTT CASRRGFATNEKLFF
TRBJ2-2 . TRBV7-2 TRBD1 TGTGCCAGCAGCTTAACGCCGACAGGGTTGGACGGGGAGCTGTTTTTT CASSLTPTGLDGELFF
TRBJ2-5 . TRBV18 TRBD2 TGTGCCAGCTCGCCGGGGGGGGTGCAGACCCAGTACTTC CASSPGGVQTQYF
TRBJ2-2 . TRBV27 TRBD2 TGTGCCAGCAGTCCTAGGCGGACTAGCGGGGCACAATCGAACACCGGGGAGCTGTTTTTT CASSPRRTSGAQSNTGELFF
TRBJ2-1 . TRBV11-3 TRBD2 TGTGCCAGCAGCCTAAGCGGGGGGGCCCACAATGAGCAGTTCTTC CASSLSGGAHNEQFF
TRBJ2-5 . TRBV9 . TGTGCCAGCAGCGTAGGAGTGTACCAAGAGACCCAGTACTTC CASSVGVYQETQYF
TRBJ1-1 . TRBV6-2/TRBV6-3 . TGTGCCAGCAGTTACCAGGGAACAGGGAACACTGAAGCTTTCTTT CASSYQGTGNTEAFF
TRBJ1-3 . TRBV5-1 . TGCGCCAGCAGCGGAGGGGAGATCTACTCTGGAAACACCATATATTTT CASSGGEIYSGNTIYF
TRBJ2-2 . TRBV27 . TGTGCCAGCAATGGGGGCCGTGGGAACACCGGGGAGCTGTTTTTT CASNGGRGNTGELFF
TRBJ2-5 . TRBV4-2 TRBD1 TGTGCCAGCAGCCAAGTTACGGACAGGGGTGGGGAGACCCAGTACTTC CASSQVTDRGGETQYF
TRBJ2-3 . TRBV18 . TGTGCCAGCTCACCAGATTGGCAGACAGATACGCAGTATTTT CASSPDWQTDTQYF
TRBJ2-3 once TRBV11-3 . TGTGCCTCCGCCGGCGGAACCAGCACAGATACGCAGTATTTT CASAGGTSTDTQYF
TRBJ1-2 . TRBV12-3/TRBV12-4 TRBD1 TGTGCCAGCAGTTTAGCGTCAGGGGGTGGCTACACCTTC CASSLASGGGYTF
TRBJ1-2 . TRBV5-1 . TGCGCCAGCAGCTTGGGTTGGAGGGATGGCTACACCTTC CASSLGWRDGYTF
TRBJ1-1 . TRBV29-1 TRBD1 TGCAGCTTAACGGCAGGGACAGGGTGGGGTGAAGCTTTCTTT CSLTAGTGWGEAFF
TRBJ1-6 . TRBV5-6 . TGTGCCAGCAGCGCGGGACCTTCACCCCTCCACTTT CASSAGPSPLHF
TRBJ1-1 . TRBV4-1 . TGCGCCAGCAGCCAAATAGCCATGAACACTGAAGCTTTCTTT CASSQIAMNTEAFF
TRBJ2-3 . TRBV7-2 TRBD2 TGTGCCAGCAGCTTAAAAGCGGGGGGGGAGGTTACGCAGTATTTT CASSLKAGGEVTQYF
TRBJ1-6 . TRBV27 . TGTGCCAGCAGTCCTACCTTGAGGGATTCACCCCTCCACTTT CASSPTLRDSPLHF
TRBJ2-7 . TRBV6-5 TRBD1 TGTGCCAGCAGTACCATTGGACAGGGGGCTAGCGAGCAGTACTTC CASSTIGQGASEQYF
TRBJ1-1 . TRBV2 TRBD1 TGTGCCAGCAGTCTCGCCGGGACAGGGGACACTGAAGCTTTCTTT CASSLAGTGDTEAFF
TRBJ2-3 . TRBV14 TRBD2 TGTGCCAGCAGCCCATGGCGGGGGGACGCAGATACGCAGTATTTT CASSPWRGDADTQYF
TRBJ2-1 . TRBV4-1 TRBD2 TGCGCCAGCAGCCATTTTGCTCGGACTAGCGGGGTCGATGAGCAGTTCTTC CASSHFARTSGVDEQFF
TRBJ1-6 . TRBV23-1 TRBD1 TGCGCCAGCAGTCAATCGGTCAAGGCAGGGGGTAATTCACCCCTCCACTTT CASSQSVKAGGNSPLHF
TRBJ2-5 once TRBV6-4 TRBD2 TGTGCCAGCAGTGACCTTCCGGTACTAGCGGGGGGTCAAGAGACCCAGTACTTC CASSDLPVLAGGQETQYF
TRBJ1-1 . TRBV7-9 . TGTGCCAGCAGCTTAACAGGGCTTAGAGGGGTGAACACTGAAGCTTTCTTT CASSLTGLRGVNTEAFF
TRBJ2-5 . TRBV3-1/TRBV3-2 . TGTGCCAGCAGCCATACCCTAGGGGGATTCCAAGAGACCCAGTACTTC CASSHTLGGFQETQYF
TRBJ2-7 . TRBV19 TRBD2 TGTGCCAGTAGTATAGCTAGCGGGGGAACCTACGAGCAGTACTTC CASSIASGGTYEQYF
TRBJ2-7 . TRBV7-9 . TGTGCCAGCAGCTTAGCGATAGGGGTGAACTACGAGCAGTACTTC CASSLAIGVNYEQYF
TRBJ1-4 . TRBV11-2 . TGTGCCAGCAGCTTAGTGGAGGGGTTTAATGAAAAACTGTTTTTT CASSLVEGFNEKLFF
TRBJ1-5 . TRBV5-4 . TGTGCCAGCAGCTTGGATCAGGGAAATCAGCCCCAGCATTTT CASSLDQGNQPQHF
TRBJ2-5 . TRBV18 TRBD1 TGTGCCAGCTCACCAGAAAGTCCCAGGGGGAAAGAGACCCAGTACTTC CASSPESPRGKETQYF
TRBJ2-4 . TRBV4-3 . TGCGCCAGCAGCCAAGCCAGGGTGGGCAAAAACATTCAGTACTTC CASSQARVGKNIQYF
TRBJ2-5 . TRBV5-3 . TGTGCCAGAAGCTTAGAGACAATAAAAGAGACCCAGTACTTC CARSLETIKETQYF
TRBJ2-2 . TRBV9 TRBD1 TGTGCCAGCAGCCCCGGGACAGGGGTCGGGGAGCTGTTTTTT CASSPGTGVGELFF
TRBJ2-1 once TRBV30 TRBD1 TGTGCCTGGAATAGTAGGACAGGCTACAATGAGCAGTTCTTC CAWNSRTGYNEQFF
TRBJ2-1 . TRBV7-2 TRBD2 TGTGCCAGCAGCTTAGGGACTAGGCGCCATGAGCAGTTCTTC CASSLGTRRHEQFF
TRBJ1-6 once TRBV2 TRBD1 TGTGCCAGCAGTATCCGGGACAGTAATTCACCCCTCCACTTT CASSIRDSNSPLHF
TRBJ1-1 . TRBV5-6 TRBD1 TGTGCCAGCAGCTTGGGCCGTAACGAGGGACAGGGTTTCACTGAAGCTTTCTTT CASSLGRNEGQGFTEAFF